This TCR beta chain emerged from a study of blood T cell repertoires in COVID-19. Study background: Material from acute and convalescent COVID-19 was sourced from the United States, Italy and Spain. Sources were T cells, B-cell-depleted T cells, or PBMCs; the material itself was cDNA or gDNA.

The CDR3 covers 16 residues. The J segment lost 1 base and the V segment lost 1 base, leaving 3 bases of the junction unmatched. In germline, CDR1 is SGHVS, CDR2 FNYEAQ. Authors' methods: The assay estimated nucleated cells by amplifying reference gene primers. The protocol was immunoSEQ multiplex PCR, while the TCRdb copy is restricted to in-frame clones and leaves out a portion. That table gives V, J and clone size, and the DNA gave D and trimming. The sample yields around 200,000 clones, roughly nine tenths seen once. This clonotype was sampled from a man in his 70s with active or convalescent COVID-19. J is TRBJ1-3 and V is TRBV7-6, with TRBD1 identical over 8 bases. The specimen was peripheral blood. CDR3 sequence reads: CASSLGGQGSGNTIYF. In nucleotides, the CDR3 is TGTGCCAGCAGCTTAGGAGGACAGGGATCTGGAAACACCATATATTTT.